This T cell receptor beta chain derives from a study of blood T cell repertoires in COVID-19. This clone was recorded only once. The ends lost 5 bases at V and 4 bases at J; junction bases unmatched: 6. This CDR3 is 14 amino acids long. Germline V lookup: CDR1 LGHDT, CDR2 YNNKEL (reference sequence). Sequencing used immunoSEQ multiplex PCR; TCRdb keeps in-frame clones, though not all of them. The table includes roughly 250,000 clones, about 89% detected once. The sample consisted of peripheral blood. The receptor comes from a man between 35 and 55 years old who had recovered from COVID-19. V is TRBV3-1 (or the pseudogene TRBV3-2) and J is TRBJ1-1; TRBD1 aligns across 8 bases. Written as DNA, the CDR3 is TGTGCCAGCAGCATAAATACAGGGGGCACTGAAGCTTTCTTT. Protein sequence: CASSINTGGTEAFF.